The 25 T cell receptor beta chains below all came from one sample that was sequenced in a study of CD8+CD57+ T cells in acquired aplastic anemia. The template used for profiling TCR beta VDJ and CDR3 was genomic DNA. TCRdb re-analysed the reads in MiXCR, keeping a single row per CDR3 protein. In the table there are a few hundred thousand distinct CDR3 sequences, 55% to 65% of which are singletons. The sequencing input was sorted CD4+, CD8+, or CD8+CD57+ T cells (not recorded which) from PBMCs. The receptors shown here come from a human donor with severe aplastic anemia or a healthy control (not recorded which).

The rearrangement links TRBV30 to TRBJ1-1; weak D call: TRBD1 (6 bases). The CDR3 is 14 residues long. V was trimmed by 2 bases and J by 8 bases, leaving 18 bases between them. The germline V gene encodes CDR1 GTSNPN and CDR2 SVGIG (reference sequence). The CDR3 DNA sequence: TGTGCCTGGAGTCCCCGGCGGGGGCCGGGAGAAGCTTTCTTT. It yields the protein CAWSPRRGPGEAFF.

The V gene is TRBV7-9, the J gene TRBJ1-2; D unresolved. The germline V gene has CDR1 SEHNR and CDR2 FQNEAQ (reference sequence). The CDR3 contains 16 residues. Trimming pared 8 bases from V and 11 bases from J, leaving 30 bases between. The CDR3 DNA follows: TGTGCCAGCGATTCACTTAGAGTCGGGATTCGATGTGGTTACACCTTC. This gives the protein CASDSLRVGIRCGYTF.

V and J are TRBV9 and TRBJ2-7, with D unclear. V dropped 1 base and J dropped 2 bases, with 13 bases sitting between them. CDR1 and CDR2 from the germline V gene are SGDLS and YYNGEE. This CDR3 region has 15 residues. The CDR3 sequence: CASSVSQVGAYEQYF. CDR3 sequence (DNA): TGTGCCAGCAGCGTATCCCAGGTTGGCGCCTACGAGCAGTACTTC.

The V call is TRBV20-1, the J call TRBJ1-2, with D hard to call. This CDR3 spans 9 amino acids. Germline CDR1 DFQATT, CDR2 SNEGSKA (reference sequence). V lost 8 bases, J lost 3 bases, and 4 bases lay in between. The DNA for the CDR3 is TGCAGTCCTGACTATGGCTACACCTTC. Its translation: CSPDYGYTF.

This chain joins TRBV5-8 and TRBJ2-7; weak D call: TRBD2 (5 bases). Per germline, CDR1 SGHTS and CDR2 YDEGEE. CDR3 length equals 15 residues. Trimming pared 2 bases from V and 4 bases from J, leaving 16 bases between. The CDR3: CASSLESGSTYEQYF. The CDR3 DNA reads TGTGCCAGCAGCTTAGAGAGCGGTTCTACGTACGAGCAGTACTTC.

This chain uses TRBV6-5 with TRBJ1-2, with unresolved D. V lost 6 bases to trimming and J lost 0 bases, with 11 bases between them. CDR3 length: 14 amino acids. The germline V gene encodes CDR1 MNHEY and CDR2 SVGAGI. The CDR3 DNA sequence: TGTGCCAGCAGCTACGACATCGCTAACTATGGCTACACCTTC. It codes for CASSYDIANYGYTF.

This clonotype appeared once. Without the conserved terminal phenylalanine or tryptophan, this CDR3 likely stems from a read error. No DNA is shown, since the ends of the CDR3 on it are uncertain; the CDR3 is the one TCRdb lists. The rearrangement joins TRBV2 to TRBJ2-7. The CDR3 extends over 8 residues, inclusive of both ends. CDR1 and CDR2 from the germline V gene are SNHLY and FYNNEI. CDR3 protein: CASSEALQ.

At least ten counts were recorded for this clonotype. The rearrangement uses TRBV20-1 and TRBJ1-2; the D is unclear. Trimming removed 3 bases at V and 4 bases at J, with 12 bases between. Germline values: CDR1 DFQATT, CDR2 SNEGSKA (reference sequence). This CDR3 is built from 13 residues. The CDR3 nucleotides are TGCAGTGCTAGGGAAAATTCCCCCTATGGCTACACCTTC. This sequence encodes CSARENSPYGYTF.

This clonotype turned up a few times. The chain joins TRBV15 to TRBJ2-5; D call uncertain. Germline V gives CDR1 LNHNV, CDR2 YYDKDF (reference sequence). The CDR3 sequence is 16 residues long. Trimming took 5 bases from V and 5 from J, leaving 21 bases between them. This CDR3 is CATSVDRWGTKETQYF. As DNA, the CDR3 is TGTGCCACCAGCGTCGATAGATGGGGTACAAAGGAGACCCAGTACTTC.

This chain links TRBV9 with TRBJ2-2, with D perhaps matching TRBD2 (5 bases). CDR1 is SGDLS, CDR2 YYNGEE, per germline. CDR3 length: 15 amino acids. V shed 0 bases and J shed 8 bases, with 14 bases lying between them. The CDR3: CASSVATTGIGELFF. The CDR3 DNA reads TGTGCCAGCAGCGTAGCGACAACCGGGATAGGGGAGCTGTTTTTT. Supplemented by reference TRBV9 and TRBJ2-2, the full variable domain reads DSGVTQTPKHLITATGQRVTLRCSPRSGDLSVYWYQQSLDQGLQFLIQYYNGEERAKGNILERFSAQQFPDLHSELNLSSLELGDSALYFCASSVATTGIGELFFGEGSRLTVL.

The J gene is TRBJ1-1, the V gene TRBV20-1; D possibly corresponds to TRBD1 (6 bases). Germline-derived CDR1 and CDR2 are DFQATT and SNEGSKA (reference sequence). CDR3 length: 16 residues. Trimming shortened V by 0 bases and J by 1 base, and 15 bases separated the two germline ends. The CDR3 protein is CSARDLRGPTNTEAFF. In DNA form, the CDR3 reads TGCAGTGCTAGAGATCTCAGGGGCCCAACGAACACTGAAGCTTTCTTT.

This clonotype has a handful of counts. The chain uses TRBV7-9 and TRBJ1-2; D not resolved. Trimming shortened V by 1 base and J by 6 bases, and 9 bases separated the two germline ends. The CDR3 has 13 residues. Per germline, CDR1 SEHNR and CDR2 FQNEAQ (reference sequence). The CDR3 DNA sequence: TGTGCCAGCAGCTTAGTCACATCGGATGGCTACACCTTC. Amino acids: CASSLVTSDGYTF.

The chain is built from TRBV24-1 and TRBJ2-5; D unclear. V dropped 6 bases and J dropped 5 bases, with 12 bases sitting between them. CDR3 size: 13 residues. Germline CDR1 KGHDR, CDR2 SFDVKD. Here the CDR3 DNA reads TGTGCCACCAGTTTCGGTGGGCTCGAGACCCAGTACTTC. Encoded protein: CATSFGGLETQYF.

This clonotype was detected a few times. The chain is built from TRBV12-3 or TRBV12-4 and TRBJ2-7; 8 bases map to TRBD2. This CDR3 has 14 amino acids. The V and J ends lost 8 bases and 2 bases, in that order; junction bases with no gene match: 8. For the CDR3, the DNA is TGTGCCAGCCCGGGACTAGAAACAACCTACGAGCAGTACTTC. This sequence encodes CASPGLETTYEQYF.

This clonotype came up many times. The chain joins TRBV5-6 to TRBJ2-5; 7 bases align to TRBD1. V was clipped by 1 base and J by 4 bases; unmatched bases: 1. In germline, CDR1 is SGHDT, CDR2 YYEEEE. This CDR3 has 13 amino acids. The CDR3 loop is CASSLTGVETQYF. The DNA of the CDR3 is TGTGCCAGCAGCTTGACAGGGGTAGAGACCCAGTACTTC.

This chain uses TRBV2 with TRBJ1-1; D is unclear. Per germline, CDR1 SNHLY and CDR2 FYNNEI. The CDR3 is 13 amino acids. V was shortened by 6 bases and J by 4 bases, with 12 bases between the two germline ends. The CDR3 DNA follows: TGTGCCAGCAGCTTCGTCTTGGGCACTGAAGCTTTCTTT. Amino acids: CASSFVLGTEAFF.

The rearrangement links TRBV7-2 to TRBJ2-2, with 10 positions matching TRBD1. The CDR3 is 15 residues long. Germline CDR1 SGHTA, CDR2 FQGNSA. Trimming took 3 bases from V and 7 from J; bases not matched to a gene: 5. Written as DNA, the CDR3 is TGTGCCAGCAGCTTCGGGACAGGGGCCGGCGGGGAGCTGTTTTTT. Translating gives CASSFGTGAGGELFF.

This clonotype has just one count. The DNA for the CDR3 is TGCGCCAGCAGCCAAGATTTTAGGGGGGGCCCCCCCACGGAGCAGTTCTTC. The encoded protein is CASSQDFRGGPPTEQFF. The V gene is TRBV4-3, the J gene TRBJ2-1; TRBD2 is a possible D gene (7 bases). This CDR3 contains 17 residues. Per the germline V gene, CDR1 is LGHNA and CDR2 is YSLEER. Trimming cost V 0 bases and J 10 bases, with 22 bases left between them.

This chain joins TRBV11-2 and TRBJ2-7, with D possibly being TRBD1 (6 bases). CDR3 length: 15 amino acids. CDR1 is SGHAT, CDR2 FQNNGV, per germline. V was cut by 3 bases and J by 3 bases, with 15 bases left in between. DNA of the CDR3: TGTGCCAGCAGCTTGAGCAGGGGACCAAACTACGAGCAGTACTTC. Protein sequence: CASSLSRGPNYEQYF. The whole variable domain, remainder taken from reference TRBV11-2 and TRBJ2-7, is EAGVAQSPRYKIIEKRQSVAFWCNPISGHATLYWYQQILGQGPKLLIQFQNNGVVDDSQLPKDRFSAERLKGVDSTLKIQPAKLEDSAVYLCASSLSRGPNYEQYFGPGTRLTVT.

The chain uses TRBV9 and TRBJ1-2; TRBD1 is a possible D gene (5 bases). This CDR3 spans 18 amino acids. The germline V gene encodes CDR1 SGDLS and CDR2 YYNGEE. The V gene lost 4 bases and the J gene lost 4 bases, with 26 bases spanning the gap. The CDR3 protein is CASSPTATGGSGIYGYTF. In DNA form, the CDR3 reads TGTGCCAGCAGCCCGACGGCGACGGGGGGGAGCGGTATCTATGGCTACACCTTC.

The CDR3 region has the DNA TGCAGTGCTGGGCGGGACAGGGAGAATTCACCCCTCCACTTT. Protein sequence: CSAGRDRENSPLHF. The chain has TRBV20-1 and TRBJ1-6; the match to TRBD1 covers 9 bases. This CDR3 comprises 14 residues. The V and J ends lost 5 bases and 7 bases, in that order; junction bases with no gene match: 6. Germline lookup yields CDR1 DFQATT and CDR2 SNEGSKA (reference sequence).

Notes on this clonotype: Compared with germline, one end of the junction differs, possibly owing to a read error. This chain uses TRBV20-1 with TRBJ2-6; 7 bases line up with TRBD2. The CDR3 is 13 amino acids. Germline V gene lookup returns CDR1 DFQATT and CDR2 SNEGSKA (reference sequence). CDR3 amino acids: CSAREGEGTTEAF. The CDR3 bases are TGCAGTGCTAGAGAGGGGGAGGGGACCACTGAAGCTTTC.

Many counts were recorded for this clonotype. The genes are TRBV5-6 and TRBJ1-1; 9 bases align to TRBD1. Per germline, CDR1 SGHDT and CDR2 YYEEEE. V shed 6 bases, J shed 8 bases, and the junction held 11 bases outside the gene matches. The CDR3 sequence is 14 residues long. The CDR3 nucleotides are TGTGCCAGCAACTTACCGGGACAGGGAAGCGAAGCTTTCTTT. It encodes CASNLPGQGSEAFF.

The rearrangement links TRBV19 to TRBJ1-5; D perhaps matches TRBD1 (5 bases). V was trimmed by 7 bases and J by 4 bases, leaving 14 bases between them. This CDR3 contains 14 residues. Germline loops: CDR1 LNHDA, CDR2 SQIVND (reference sequence). The CDR3 sequence: CASTSGASNQPQHF. The CDR3 region has the DNA TGTGCCAGTACCTCCGGGGCTAGTAATCAGCCCCAGCATTTT.

V is TRBV19 and J is TRBJ2-1; D remains ambiguous. Deletions cut 1 base from V and 7 bases from J, with 11 bases between. This CDR3 region has 14 residues. Germline V gene lookup returns CDR1 LNHDA and CDR2 SQIVND (reference sequence). As DNA, the CDR3 is TGTGCCAGTAGTATAGGTTGGGGTGGGAATGAGCAGTTCTTC. Protein product: CASSIGWGGNEQFF.